What follows describes a single T cell receptor (beta chain). Its antigen is still unknown. Looked up from germline, CDR1 is SGHVS and CDR2 is FQNEAQ. The CDR3 sequence is 16 residues long. V shed 4 bases and J 7 bases; nucleotides not matched to a gene: 9. The data were obtained in a study of shared clonotypes between healthy human individuals. Broader study findings: A limitation of the genetic and exposure-history diversity represented arose from few donors. Clonotype sharing across several donors was observed for approximately 5% of naive CD4 clonotypes.

Data came from immunoSEQ multiplex PCR; TCRdb stores just in-frame clones and leaves some out. The repertoire holds just over 2,000,000 clones, with 95% as singletons. The TCR was taken from a man younger than 35 in good health. This chain connects TRBV7-8 to TRBJ1-6, with TRBD1 matching over 8 bases. Sample: naive CD4+ T cells sorted from blood. Described subset: CD45RA+ positively selected. CDR3 coding DNA: TGTGCCAGCAGCTCAATCTCAGGACAGGGAAATTCACCCCTCCACTTT. Protein sequence: CASSSISGQGNSPLHF.